The 24 T cell receptor beta chains in this list originate from one sample, sequenced in a study of blood T cell repertoires in COVID-19 (dated by TCRdb to about 2020). The library was built by means of the immunoSEQ multiplex PCR assay. TCRdb stores this immuneACCESS table with in-frame sequences only. Part of the clones is absent; in the studies checked, under half of the shortfall reflects unresolved V genes, and no reason is known for the rest. The sample yields about 93,000 clones; about nine tenths were counted once. Over 5% of the sample rests with the top ten. Sequencing used peripheral blood. The receptors stem from a man between 60 and 75 years old with COVID-19, enrolled during active disease.

V gene TRBV7-3 combines with J gene TRBJ2-2, with TRBD1 identical over 7 bases. The CDR3 consists of 17 residues. Germline assignment: CDR1 SGHTA and CDR2 FQGTGA. The trim removed 5 bases at V and 1 base at J, leaving 10 bases unmatched. The CDR3 sequence is CASSPKVGTENTGELFF. CDR3 DNA sequence: TGTGCCAGCAGCCCAAAGGTGGGGACAGAGAACACCGGGGAGCTGTTTTTT.

The J gene is TRBJ2-7, the V gene TRBV9; TRBD2 matches 14 bases. From germline, CDR1 is SGDLS and CDR2 YYNGEE. With V trimmed by 2 bases and J by 5 bases, 3 bases remained unmatched. The CDR3 spans 15 residues. The chain's CDR3 is CASSVGTSGSHEQYF. DNA of the CDR3: TGTGCCAGCAGCGTGGGGACTAGCGGGAGCCACGAGCAGTACTTC.

V gene TRBV7-9 combines with J gene TRBJ2-7, with 8 bases fitting TRBD1. The CDR3 is made up of 17 amino acids. The junction had 9 bases not matched to a gene; V was cut back by 0 bases and J by 2 bases. Germline V gene data show CDR1 as SEHNR and CDR2 as FQNEAQ (reference sequence). CDR3 nucleotide sequence: TGTGCCAGCAGCTTAGCAGGGGATGACAGGGGCGCCTACGAGCAGTACTTC. Translation: CASSLAGDDRGAYEQYF.

The sample holds a few counts of this clone. The rearrangement joins TRBV7-8 to TRBJ1-2, with D possibly matching TRBD1 (5 bases). The V end lost 1 base, the J end lost 0 bases, and 12 bases lay between the germline ends. Germline V gives CDR1 SGHVS, CDR2 FQNEAQ. The CDR3 has 16 residues. The CDR3 nucleotides are TGTGCCAGCAGCTTAGTATCGGGGGAAGCTAACTATGGCTACACCTTC. Translating it yields CASSLVSGEANYGYTF.

The chain uses TRBV19 and TRBJ1-1; a possible D gene is TRBD1 (5 bases). The CDR3 is 11 residues long. Trimming took 5 bases from V and 6 from J, leaving 7 bases between them. The germline gives CDR1 LNHDA, CDR2 SQIVND (reference sequence). The CDR3 is CASSAGPEAFF. The CDR3, as DNA: TGTGCCAGTAGTGCAGGGCCTGAAGCTTTCTTT.

The V call is TRBV2, the J call TRBJ1-1; 9 bases line up with TRBD1. CDR3 length equals 14 residues. Trimming took 4 bases from V and 4 from J; bases not matched to a gene: 4. Germline V CDR1 and CDR2: SNHLY, FYNNEI. CDR3 sequence (DNA): TGTGCCAGCAGTGTAGGGACAGGGACCACTGAAGCTTTCTTT. This gives the protein CASSVGTGTTEAFF.

The chain is built from TRBV11-2 and TRBJ1-6, with D maybe TRBD1 (5 bases). The CDR3 extends over 20 amino acids. Per germline, CDR1 SGHAT and CDR2 FQNNGV. Trimming stripped 0 bases from V and 4 bases from J, with 22 bases between. The CDR3 here is CASSLDSQGGKLPYNSPLHF. The DNA of the CDR3 is TGTGCCAGCAGCTTAGATAGTCAGGGAGGGAAATTACCATATAATTCACCCCTCCACTTT.

This sequence joins TRBV2 and TRBJ2-3, with no clear D. Germline values: CDR1 SNHLY, CDR2 FYNNEI. This CDR3 has 13 amino acids. Between the trimmed V and J ends, which lost 7 bases and 0 bases, there was a span of 8 bases. The CDR3, as DNA: TGTGCCAGCATAATTCGGAGCACAGATACGCAGTATTTT. Translated, it gives CASIIRSTDTQYF.

For the CDR3, the DNA is TGTGCCACCAGCAGGGGCCGCACAGATACGCAGTATTTT. This sequence encodes CATSRGRTDTQYF. This chain uses TRBV15 with TRBJ2-3; D is ambiguous. V lost 3 bases and J 1 base, leaving 5 bases between the germline ends. Germline V lookup: CDR1 LNHNV, CDR2 YYDKDF (reference sequence). CDR3 length equals 13 residues.

The chain couples TRBV29-1 to TRBJ1-2; D is possibly TRBD1 (5 bases). V lost 4 bases and J 8 bases, leaving 17 bases between the germline ends. This CDR3 has 13 amino acids. Germline CDR1 is SQVTM and CDR2 is ANQGSEA. The CDR3 bases are TGCAGCGTTGCCTCCCGGGGGTTGGGCGGCTACACCTTC. Its translation: CSVASRGLGGYTF.

V usage is TRBV27 and J usage is TRBJ2-7; TRBD2 matches 10 bases. This CDR3 is built from 16 residues. The V gene end was trimmed by 5 bases and the J gene end by 4 bases; junction bases not matched to a gene: 11. CDR1 MNHEY and CDR2 SMNVEV come from the germline V gene (reference sequence). This chain's CDR3 is CASSPRRLAGAYEQYF. The CDR3, as DNA: TGTGCCAGCAGTCCTCGTCGGCTAGCGGGAGCATACGAGCAGTACTTC.

This chain joins TRBV6-1 and TRBJ1-5; the D is unclear. CDR3 length: 13 amino acids. Germline CDR1 and CDR2: MNHNS and SASEGT. The V and J ends lost 3 bases and 6 bases respectively, with 9 bases between them. The CDR3 DNA reads as TGTGCCAGCAGTGAGGGCTTCGGTCAGCCCCAGCATTTT. It yields the protein CASSEGFGQPQHF.

The V and J genes are TRBV9 and TRBJ2-2; no clear D gene. Germline loops: CDR1 SGDLS, CDR2 YYNGEE. V lost 3 bases and J lost 2, with 8 bases in between. CDR3 length: 14 residues. CDR3 in DNA: TGTGCCAGCAGCGAGACACGAAACACCGGGGAGCTGTTTTTT. Its protein is CASSETRNTGELFF.

J is TRBJ1-5 and V is TRBV13; D unresolved. Germline-derived CDR1 and CDR2 are PRHDT and FYEKMQ (reference sequence). V lost 0 bases and J lost 3, with 6 bases in between. This CDR3 contains 14 residues. CDR3 in DNA: TGTGCCAGCAGCTTAGGTCCAGACAATCAGCCCCAGCATTTT. Translation gives CASSLGPDNQPQHF.

The chain recombines TRBV19 with TRBJ1-5; maybe TRBD1 (6 bases). The germline V gene has CDR1 LNHDA and CDR2 SQIVND (reference sequence). The CDR3 runs to 12 residues. Trimming cost V 11 bases and J 3 bases, with 11 bases left between them. The CDR3 spells CAVQGLNQPQHF. CDR3 nucleotide sequence: TGTGCCGTACAGGGTCTCAATCAGCCCCAGCATTTT. The variable domain in full, with the rest retrieved from reference TRBV19 and TRBJ1-5, is DGGITQSPKYLFRKEGQNVTLSCEQNLNHDAMYWYRQDPGQGLRLIYYSQIVNDFQKGDIAEGYSVSREKKESFPLTVTSAQKNPTAFYLCAVQGLNQPQHFGDGTRLSIL.

The chain combines TRBV10-1 with TRBJ2-7; TRBD2 might be the D (6 bases). The germline V and J ends were trimmed by 0 bases and 2 bases, with 8 bases remaining between them. The CDR3 has 14 residues. Per germline, CDR1 WNHNN and CDR2 SYGVQD (reference sequence). The CDR3 bases are TGCGCCAGCAGTGAGTCTAGCGGTGCCTACGAGCAGTACTTC. Its protein is CASSESSGAYEQYF.

The chain uses TRBV5-8 and TRBJ2-1; a possible D gene is TRBD1 (6 bases). The CDR3 has 17 amino acids. Germline assignment: CDR1 SGHTS and CDR2 YDEGEE. Trimming removed 4 bases at V and 0 bases at J, with 17 bases between. The CDR3 here is CASSPGGGMSSYNEQFF. DNA of the CDR3: TGTGCCAGCAGCCCTGGTGGGGGCATGAGCTCCTACAATGAGCAGTTCTTC. Supplemented by reference TRBV5-8 and TRBJ2-1, the full variable domain reads EAGVTQSPTHLIKTRGQQATLRCSPISGHTSVYWYQQALGLGLQFLLWYDEGEERNRGNFPPRFSGRQFPNYSSELNVNALELEDSALYLCASSPGGGMSSYNEQFFGPGTRLTVL.

This clone appeared a single time. The V call is TRBV7-2, the J call TRBJ1-1; perhaps TRBD1 as D (6 bases). Germline CDR1 is SGHTA and CDR2 is FQGNSA. This CDR3 contains 16 residues. Trimming stripped 5 bases from V and 1 base from J, with 17 bases between. CDR3 sequence reads: CASSHSGVGTNTEAFF. CDR3 DNA: TGTGCCAGCAGCCATTCAGGGGTCGGTACGAACACTGAAGCTTTCTTT.

The rearrangement links TRBV30 to TRBJ1-1; weak D call: TRBD1 (5 bases). The CDR3 is made up of 15 amino acids. From germline, CDR1 is GTSNPN and CDR2 SVGIG (reference sequence). The V and J ends lost 0 bases and 1 base respectively, with 12 bases between them. The CDR3 DNA reads TGTGCCTGGAGTGTTAAAGGGGCCGAGAACACTGAAGCTTTCTTT. Translated, it gives CAWSVKGAENTEAFF.

The gene calls are TRBV11-3 and TRBJ2-1; D is ambiguous. CDR1 is SGHNT, CDR2 YENEEA, per germline. V shed 1 base and J shed 10 bases, with 8 bases lying between them. The CDR3 has 12 amino acids. The CDR3 bases are TGTGCCAGCAGCTTAGGGTCCGCGGAGCAGTTCTTC. Translation gives CASSLGSAEQFF.

V and J are TRBV5-1 and TRBJ1-4, with 7 bases fitting TRBD1. The junction had 9 bases not matched to a gene; V was cut back by 0 bases and J by 7 bases. This CDR3 has 16 amino acids. Germline CDR1 and CDR2: SGHRS and YFSETQ. The CDR3 DNA reads TGCGCCAGCAGCTTGGCCCAGAGACAGGGTGCTGAAAAACTGTTTTTT. It translates to CASSLAQRQGAEKLFF. Together with reference TRBV5-1 and TRBJ1-4, the CDR3 gives the full variable domain: KAGVTQTPRYLIKTRGQQVTLSCSPISGHRSVSWYQQTPGQGLQFLFEYFSETQRNKGNFPGRFSGRQFSNSRSEMNVSTLELGDSALYLCASSLAQRQGAEKLFFGSGTQLSVL.

The chain is built from TRBV19 and TRBJ1-2; D is perhaps TRBD1 (5 bases). V was cut by 7 bases and J by 4 bases, with 19 bases left in between. There are 15 residues in the CDR3. Germline V gene lookup returns CDR1 LNHDA and CDR2 SQIVND (reference sequence). The CDR3, as DNA: TGTGCCAGTACTCCCTCGAGAGGGGAGGTCTATGGCTACACCTTC. Its protein product is CASTPSRGEVYGYTF.

The gene calls are TRBV19 and TRBJ1-6; D perhaps matches TRBD1 (5 bases). Trimming took 7 bases from V and 8 from J, leaving 18 bases between them. Germline lookup yields CDR1 LNHDA and CDR2 SQIVND (reference sequence). The CDR3 loop spans 15 amino acids. The CDR3: CASNNGEGYHSPLHF. CDR3 sequence (DNA): TGTGCCAGTAATAATGGGGAGGGGTACCATTCACCCCTCCACTTT.

This sequence joins TRBV10-1 and TRBJ2-3; TRBD2 matches 11 bases. CDR1 is WNHNN, CDR2 SYGVQD, per germline (reference sequence). The CDR3 totals 14 residues. V was pared by 4 bases and J by 5 bases, with 2 bases of the junction left unmatched. The CDR3 loop is CASSVAGGQDTQYF. The DNA of the CDR3 is TGCGCCAGCAGTGTAGCGGGAGGGCAAGATACGCAGTATTTT.